This T cell receptor beta chain was found in a study of blood T cell repertoires in COVID-19 (dated by TCRdb to the early 2020s). In the study overall: The collaborator samples originated in the United States, Italy and Spain and spanned the acute and convalescent phases of COVID-19. The material from the prospective study consisted of cDNA or gDNA derived from T cells, B-cell-depleted T cells, or PBMCs. The dataset comprised deeply sampled blood TCRbeta repertoires from subjects exposed to, actively infected with, or recovered from COVID-19. The repertoires were made available in a free public database intended to serve as a resource for research on the immune response to SARS-CoV-2. The samples were drawn from the first 160 participants of the ongoing ImmuneRACE study and from 1,254 subjects provided by 6 global collaborators. A de-identified subject ID, COVID-19 status, age in years and sex were almost always included in the sample metadata. Where available, HLA class I and class II types were obtained from metadata supplied by the sample provider rather than from assay-based typing. The investigation overall reported the following: The quantity of clinical and demographic metadata differed by source and by participant and was supplied without curation.

TCRbeta CDR3 regions were amplified from genomic DNA using the immunoSEQ Assay, a bias-controlled multiplex PCR. In the original analysis: The number of nucleated cells in each sample was estimated from the amplification of reference gene primers within the assay. To quantify the absolute abundance of each unique TCRbeta CDR3 rearrangement, sequence reads were collapsed and filtered. For each sample, productive Simpson clonality was calculated as the square root of Simpson's diversity index over productive rearrangements. The source is immuneACCESS, and TCRdb retained only in-frame sequences with V and J called. Part of the clones is not carried over; for the studies checked, unresolved V genes explain less than half of this, and the remainder is unexplained. V, J and clone size reflect that table, while D and trimming were determined from the DNA. Within this sample are 90,000 to 110,000 clones, with under 80% of them counted one time only. Of the sample, around 19% is held by the ten largest clones.

As for this clone: Its cognate antigen has yet to be identified. Per-base quality was not reported, and no clone a single base away is much larger than it.

The CDR3 starts with the cysteine, ends with the phenylalanine, and has 15 residues. Solely the CDR3 DNA is kept, with 45 bases framed from the first base. The germline V gene supplies CDR1 SNHLY and CDR2 FYNNEI. The germline V end is reduced by 6 bases and the J end by 6 bases; junction bases left unmatched: 4. The collaborating institutions used their own protocols to collect whole blood in K2EDTA tubes. For TCRbeta analysis, collaborator samples were shipped as frozen whole blood, as isolated PBMCs, or as DNA extracted from either sample type. Sequenced: peripheral blood. The chain employs TRBV2 and TRBJ2-2, with 13 bases aligning to TRBD2. The sequence came from a woman in her 70s with acute or convalescent COVID-19. CDR3 loop: CASRATSGGAGELFF. Read as DNA, the sequence is TGTGCCAGCAGGGCCACTAGCGGGGGGGCCGGGGAGCTGTTTTTT.